This entry lists 13 T cell receptor beta chains sequenced from one sample in a study of graft-versus-host responses after intestinal transplantation. Some clones are missing from TCRdb's copy, which holds only in-frame ones; the method was immunoSEQ multiplex PCR. This repertoire shows just under 90,000 clones, around 83% found once; its top ten account for approximately 18%. These receptors lack a known antigen. Sequences were derived from unstimulated CD8+ T cells sorted from spleen or lymph node cells, sampled before intestinal transplant. The receptors were sampled from a human donor who received an intestinal transplant.

The V gene is TRBV4-1, the J gene TRBJ2-7, with TRBD2 matching over 10 bases. This CDR3 contains 17 residues. V gave up 1 base and J gave up 2 bases; unmatched junction bases: 8. Looked up from germline, CDR1 is MGHRA and CDR2 is YSYEKL. CDR3 bases: TGCGCCAGCAGCCAAGCCCCCCTAGCGGGGGACCCCTACGAGCAGTACTTC. Its translation is CASSQAPLAGDPYEQYF.

The rearrangement joins TRBV29-1 to TRBJ2-5; 9 bases fit TRBD2. Germline loops: CDR1 SQVTM, CDR2 ANQGSEA. J gave up 1 base and V 3 bases, and 0 bases lay outside the gene matches. This CDR3 region has 13 residues. The CDR3 coding sequence is TGCAGCGTTGAGCGGGGGGGCCAAGAGACCCAGTACTTC. Encoded protein: CSVERGGQETQYF.

The gene calls are TRBV11-3 and TRBJ2-2; the D is unclear. Between the trimmed V and J ends, which lost 0 bases and 3 bases, there was a span of 8 bases. CDR1 and CDR2 (germline): SGHNT, YENEEA. The length of the CDR3 is 15 residues. This CDR3 reads CASSLEGSHTGELFF. In DNA, the CDR3 is TGTGCCAGCAGCTTAGAAGGGTCCCACACCGGGGAGCTGTTTTTT.

This chain connects TRBV7-9 to TRBJ2-3; D remains unclear. CDR1 is SEHNR and CDR2 is FQNEAQ in the germline V gene (reference sequence). The ends were cut back, 5 bases at V and 0 bases at J, with 6 bases in the middle. CDR3 length: 13 residues. CDR3 in DNA: TGTGCCAGCAGCCCTACGAGCACAGATACGCAGTATTTT. Translation: CASSPTSTDTQYF.

The chain recombines TRBV27 with TRBJ1-6; D not certain. The ends were cut back, 1 base at V and 11 bases at J, with 12 bases in the middle. Germline-derived CDR1 and CDR2 are MNHEY and SMNVEV (reference sequence). CDR3 length: 14 residues. The CDR3 is CASSLLGTGPPLHF. The CDR3 DNA reads TGTGCCAGCAGTTTATTGGGAACTGGGCCACCCCTCCACTTT.

CDR3 sequence (DNA): TGTGCCAGCAGTTACTCGCGTTCCACAGATACGCAGTATTTT. It yields the protein CASSYSRSTDTQYF. The V call is TRBV6-6, the J call TRBJ2-3; D unresolved. Germline CDR1 MNHNY, CDR2 SVGAGI (reference sequence). The CDR3 length is 14 residues. The V end was cut by 0 bases, the J end by 2 bases, with 6 bases between.

The J gene is TRBJ2-1, the V gene TRBV7-2; TRBD2 matches at 12 bases. Trimming took 3 bases from V and 8 from J; bases not matched to a gene: 11. Germline V lookup: CDR1 SGHTA, CDR2 FQGNSA. The CDR3 length is 17 residues. The CDR3 sequence: CASSLGLAGGQGDEQFF. CDR3 nucleotides: TGTGCCAGCAGCTTGGGACTAGCGGGTGGCCAGGGGGATGAGCAGTTCTTC.

V and J are TRBV9 and TRBJ2-1; TRBD2 might be the D (6 bases). The CDR3 is 15 amino acids. The germline CDR1 and CDR2 sequences are SGDLS and YYNGEE. The V gene lost 3 bases and the J gene lost 6 bases, with 16 bases spanning the gap. The CDR3 loop is CASSETSLPGNEQFF. The CDR3 nucleotides are TGTGCCAGCAGCGAAACTAGCCTACCGGGCAATGAGCAGTTCTTC.

The rearrangement joins TRBV6-1 to TRBJ2-5; 7 positions agree with TRBD2. TRBJ2-7 matches the DNA end more closely, so the J call is doubtful. The CDR3 sequence is 14 residues long. Germline V gene data show CDR1 as MNHNS and CDR2 as SASEGT. CDR3 in amino acids: CASSEGAGAYEQYF. CDR3 bases: TGTGCCAGCAGTGAAGGGGCGGGGGCCTACGAGCAGTACTTC.

This clone was seen a handful of times. V gene TRBV5-1 combines with J gene TRBJ2-7, with a weak D call TRBD2 (7 bases). V lost 5 bases and J lost 6, with 18 bases in between. Germline V gene data show CDR1 as SGHRS and CDR2 as YFSETQ. The CDR3 runs to 14 residues. CDR3 nucleotides: TGCGCCAGCAGTAGGGGGGAGGGCGAGGCCGAGCAGTACTTC. It yields the protein CASSRGEGEAEQYF.

The chain joins TRBV6-5 to TRBJ2-5; 7 nucleotides match TRBD1. CDR3 length: 14 residues. J lost 0 bases, V lost 5 bases, and 3 bases had no gene match. Germline CDR1 is MNHEY and CDR2 is SVGAGI. CDR3 in DNA: TGTGCCAGCAGTACGACAGGGTACCAAGAGACCCAGTACTTC. Amino acid sequence: CASSTTGYQETQYF.

As concerns this clone: At one of its ends the junction is not consistent with the germline gene, which may arise from a read error. V is TRBV4-2 and J is TRBJ2-1; D is unclear. Germline V gives CDR1 LGHNA, CDR2 YNFKEQ. The CDR3 loop spans 15 amino acids. CDR3 DNA: TGTGCCAGCAGCCAAGATCGGCTAGTCTACAATGGGCAGTTCTTC. The encoded protein is CASSQDRLVYNGQFF.

The chain combines TRBV5-1 with TRBJ1-6; 8 bases line up with TRBD1. The CDR3 has 16 amino acids. Germline V CDR1 and CDR2: SGHRS, YFSETQ. Trimming cost V 1 base and J 9 bases; bases outside gene matches: 9. In DNA, the CDR3 is TGCGCCAGCAGCTTGAGCGGACAGGGAGATGGTTCACCCCTCCACTTT. Encoded protein: CASSLSGQGDGSPLHF.